The 20 T cell receptor beta chains reported below all come from one sample, sequenced in a study of blood T cells in healthy people across ages. Primers used in a second PCR of about 7 to 12 cycles were a sample-barcoded 5' primer and a J-beta primer mix. TCRdb called the 5' RACE reads again in MiXCR, with one record for every CDR3 protein. This sample carries under 700,000 distinct CDR3 sequences, less than 25% of them seen once, and the ten largest clones take just under 9%. This sample also appeared in a second study, on T cells of mothers and their children.

Sequenced: blood. These receptors all come from a boy under 18 in good health.

The chain recombines TRBV7-9 with TRBJ1-4; D gene ambiguous. The CDR3 is 14 amino acids. The ends were cut back, 0 bases at V and 7 bases at J, with 9 bases in the middle. The germline CDR1 and CDR2 sequences are SEHNR and FQNEAQ (reference sequence). The CDR3 loop reads CASSLAHRGEKLFF. For the CDR3, the DNA is TGTGCCAGCAGCTTAGCGCACCGGGGTGAAAAACTGTTTTTT.

This clonotype was seen more than once but under ten times. This chain connects TRBV19 to TRBJ2-1, with 8 positions matching TRBD2. The germline gives CDR1 LNHDA, CDR2 SQIVND (reference sequence). The ends lost 3 bases at V and 0 bases at J; junction bases unmatched: 4. The CDR3 runs 16 residues. CDR3 protein: CASSIAGGNSYNEQFF. The CDR3 DNA sequence: TGTGCCAGTAGTATCGCGGGGGGCAACTCCTACAATGAGCAGTTCTTC.

The CDR3 reads CASSQGERWDGYTF. CDR3 sequence (DNA): TGCGCCAGCAGCCAAGGCGAGAGGTGGGACGGCTACACCTTC. The rearrangement uses TRBV4-3 and TRBJ1-2; D may be TRBD1 (5 bases). Per the germline V gene, CDR1 is LGHNA and CDR2 is YSLEER. V gave up 1 base and J gave up 8 bases, with 14 bases separating them. The CDR3 runs 14 residues.

Concerning this clonotype: In this CDR3 the conserved last residue, phenylalanine or tryptophan, is missing, so a read error is likely. This chain joins TRBV28 and TRBJ1-2; 7 bases agree with TRBD1. The V and J ends lost 6 bases and 8 bases, in that order; junction bases with no gene match: 12. Germline CDR1 and CDR2: MDHEN and SYDVKM. The CDR3 is 14 amino acids. CDR3 region: CASRPRTGLWGYTL. For the CDR3, the DNA is TGTGCCAGCAGACCCCGGACAGGATTGTGGGGCTACACCCTC.

V and J are TRBV4-3 and TRBJ2-1, with D unresolved. Germline CDR1 and CDR2: LGHNA and YSLEER. V lost 3 bases, J lost 0 bases, and 12 bases lay in between. The CDR3 contains 16 residues. The CDR3 nucleotides read TGCGCCAGCAGCCACCTAGGGTATAGCTCCTACAATGAGCAGTTCTTC. Its translation: CASSHLGYSSYNEQFF.

The CDR3 DNA is TGTGCCAGCAGTTTAGGGACAGGGTTCGGCGAGCAGTACTTC. Residues: CASSLGTGFGEQYF. The chain has TRBV12-3 or TRBV12-4 and TRBJ2-7, with 8 nucleotides matching TRBD1. V shed 1 base, J shed 6 bases, and the junction held 5 bases outside the gene matches. CDR3 length equals 14 residues.

This chain links TRBV5-1 with TRBJ2-1, with D unclear. The CDR3 contains 14 residues. The germline V and J ends were trimmed by 3 bases and 4 bases, with 11 bases remaining between them. Germline V gene data show CDR1 as SGHRS and CDR2 as YFSETQ. The CDR3 spells CASSSDGRYNEQFF. CDR3 DNA: TGCGCCAGCAGCTCGGATGGTCGGTACAATGAGCAGTTCTTC. Variable domain in full (rest from reference TRBV5-1 and TRBJ2-1): KAGVTQTPRYLIKTRGQQVTLSCSPISGHRSVSWYQQTPGQGLQFLFEYFSETQRNKGNFPGRFSGRQFSNSRSEMNVSTLELGDSALYLCASSSDGRYNEQFFGPGTRLTVL.

The rearrangement joins TRBV7-9 to TRBJ2-5; possible D gene TRBD2, 5 bases. The CDR3 sequence is 13 residues long. The germline V gene encodes CDR1 SEHNR and CDR2 FQNEAQ (reference sequence). V dropped 3 bases and J dropped 3 bases, with 8 bases sitting between them. The CDR3 spells CASSFQEEETQYF. CDR3 DNA sequence: TGTGCCAGCAGCTTTCAGGAGGAAGAGACCCAGTACTTC.

Remarks on this clonotype: One junction end disagrees with the germline gene, perhaps due to a read error. In DNA, the CDR3 is TGCACCAGCAGCTTGGTAGGCAGGGATTATGGCTACACCTTC. It yields the protein CTSSLVGRDYGYTF. The chain has TRBV5-1 and TRBJ1-2; perhaps TRBD1 as D (5 bases). The CDR3 is 14 amino acids. CDR1 SGHRS and CDR2 YFSETQ come from the germline V gene.

In its sample, this clonotype was seen a few times. This chain uses TRBV19 with TRBJ2-1; 10 bases align to TRBD2. The germline gives CDR1 LNHDA, CDR2 SQIVND (reference sequence). CDR3 length: 15 amino acids. The ends lost 3 bases at V and 7 bases at J; junction bases unmatched: 6. The CDR3 DNA reads as TGTGCCAGTAGTATGTCTAGCGGGGGATTAAATGAGCAGTTCTTC. Its protein is CASSMSSGGLNEQFF.

This clonotype has only a few counts. V is TRBV15 and J is TRBJ2-5; 8 positions match TRBD1. The germline CDR1 and CDR2 sequences are LNHNV and YYDKDF (reference sequence). V dropped 5 bases and J dropped 3; count of bases not matched to a gene: 2. The CDR3 is 13 residues long. The DNA of the CDR3 is TGTGCCACCAGCCCGGACAGGGAAGAGACCCAGTACTTC. It is translated as CATSPDREETQYF.

The rearrangement uses TRBV3-1 and TRBJ2-5; 9 bases are shared with TRBD2. CDR3 length: 14 residues. Trimming at V came to 7 bases and at J to 6 bases, leaving 9 bases not matched to a gene. CDR1 LGHDT and CDR2 YNNKEL come from the germline V gene (reference sequence). The CDR3 nucleotides are TGTGCCAGCATGCCTAGCGGGGAGGCGCAGACCCAGTACTTC. Protein: CASMPSGEAQTQYF.

The genes are TRBV12-3 or TRBV12-4 and TRBJ2-5; D might be TRBD1 (6 bases). The J call is uncertain, as TRBJ2-7 better fits the DNA end. CDR3 length: 15 amino acids. The CDR3 DNA follows: TGTGCCAGCAGTTTTATCAGGGGCGGAAGGGACGAGCAGTACTTC. It specifies CASSFIRGGRDEQYF.

This clonotype came up once. The chain links TRBV29-1 to TRBJ1-1; D is unresolved. The V end lost 8 bases, the J end lost 8 bases, and 12 bases lay between the germline ends. CDR1 and CDR2 from the germline V gene are SQVTM and ANQGSEA. The CDR3 loop spans 10 amino acids. The CDR3 reads CSIDNNEAFF. CDR3 nucleotide sequence: TGCAGCATAGATAATAACGAAGCTTTCTTT.

This clonotype was seen repeatedly, ten times or more. V is TRBV4-1 and J is TRBJ2-1; 10 bases match TRBD1. Germline CDR1 MGHRA, CDR2 YSYEKL. The CDR3 has 15 amino acids. V dropped 4 bases and J dropped 4; count of bases not matched to a gene: 4. The CDR3 loop is CASSPWDRGYNEQFF. In DNA form, the CDR3 reads TGCGCCAGCAGCCCTTGGGACAGGGGATACAATGAGCAGTTCTTC.

This chain connects TRBV28 to TRBJ1-4; no firm D call. Deletions cut 5 bases from V and 8 bases from J, with 12 bases between. The CDR3 runs 13 residues. Germline-derived CDR1 and CDR2 are MDHEN and SYDVKM. The CDR3 spells CASSPYIREKLFF. The CDR3 coding sequence is TGTGCCAGCAGTCCTTACATACGGGAAAAACTGTTTTTT.

This clonotype was seen more than once but under ten times. The V and J genes are TRBV20-1 and TRBJ1-6; 12 positions agree with TRBD1. Unmatched junction bases numbered 15, after V lost 6 bases and J lost 0 bases. Per the germline V gene, CDR1 is DFQATT and CDR2 is SNEGSKA (reference sequence). The CDR3 totals 20 residues. The CDR3 loop is CSADAGGQGARSSYNSPLHF. CDR3 DNA sequence: TGCAGTGCGGACGCGGGGGGACAGGGGGCAAGGAGCTCCTATAATTCACCCCTCCACTTT.

Concerning this clonotype: Compared with germline, one end of the junction differs, possibly owing to a read error. V gene TRBV5-1 combines with J gene TRBJ1-1, with a possible D match to TRBD1 (6 bases). The germline V gene encodes CDR1 SGHRS and CDR2 YFSETQ. The CDR3 has 14 residues. CDR3 DNA sequence: TGCGCCATCAGCTTGGGGGCGGCGAACACTGAAGCTTTCTTT. It codes for CAISLGAANTEAFF.

This clonotype was recorded a few times. V usage is TRBV2 and J usage is TRBJ2-3, with TRBD2 identical over 9 bases. CDR1 is SNHLY and CDR2 is FYNNEI in the germline V gene. The CDR3 contains 14 residues. The V and J ends lost 10 bases and 0 bases, in that order; junction bases with no gene match: 5. CDR3 sequence reads: CATRLADSTDTQYF. DNA of the CDR3: TGTGCCACCAGACTAGCGGACAGCACAGATACGCAGTATTTT.

The chain couples TRBV27 to TRBJ2-2; 7 positions agree with TRBD2. The CDR3 length is 21 residues. V lost 6 bases and J lost 0; bases outside the gene matches: 22. Germline V gene sequence: CDR1 MNHEY, CDR2 SMNVEV (reference sequence). The CDR3 is CASRGSIAGLAPRTNTGELFF. DNA for the CDR3: TGTGCCAGCAGGGGATCCATAGCGGGCCTGGCCCCAAGAACGAACACCGGGGAGCTGTTTTTT.